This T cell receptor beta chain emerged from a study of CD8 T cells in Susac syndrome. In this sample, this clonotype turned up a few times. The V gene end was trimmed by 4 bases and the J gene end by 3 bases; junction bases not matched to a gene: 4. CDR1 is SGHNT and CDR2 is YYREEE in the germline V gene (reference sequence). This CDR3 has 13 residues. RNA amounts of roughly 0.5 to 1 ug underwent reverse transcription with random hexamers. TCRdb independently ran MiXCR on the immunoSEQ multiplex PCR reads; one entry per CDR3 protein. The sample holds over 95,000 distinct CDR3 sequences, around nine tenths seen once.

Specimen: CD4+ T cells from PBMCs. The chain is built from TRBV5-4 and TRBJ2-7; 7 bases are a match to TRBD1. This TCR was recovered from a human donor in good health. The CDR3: CASSGRDSYEQYF. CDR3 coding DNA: TGTGCCAGCAGCGGCCGGGACAGCTACGAGCAGTACTTC.